These 21 T cell receptor beta chains share one sample of origin, sequenced in a study of T cell clonotyping in hematopoietic cell transplantation. Here immunoSEQ multiplex PCR was the method, and the copy in TCRdb shows in-frame clones only, minus some. The data hold about 9,300 clones, with 85% to 90% observed a single time. Sequenced material: PBMCs, taken 180 days after allogeneic stem cell transplant. The receptors were gathered from a human patient who had an allogeneic stem cell transplant, so the T cells may come from the graft donor. The donor label of this sample is uncertain. Some clones in this sample may be carry-over from other donors' samples.

This clone has just one count. The chain joins TRBV19 to TRBJ1-6; 8 nucleotides agree with TRBD1. The CDR3 extends over 15 amino acids. The J segment lost 5 bases and the V segment lost 5 bases, leaving 5 bases of the junction unmatched. Germline V gene lookup returns CDR1 LNHDA and CDR2 SQIVND (reference sequence). CDR3 amino acids: CASSSDRVNNSPLHF. The CDR3 bases are TGTGCCAGTAGTTCGGACAGGGTAAATAATTCACCCCTCCACTTT.

V usage is TRBV5-6 and J usage is TRBJ2-7, with no clear D. CDR1 is SGHDT and CDR2 is YYEEEE in the germline V gene. The V gene lost 0 bases and the J gene lost 6 bases, with 4 bases spanning the gap. The CDR3 is made up of 11 amino acids. In DNA form, the CDR3 reads TGTGCCAGCAGCTTGGCGGCCGAGCAGTACTTC. This translates into CASSLAAEQYF.

V gene TRBV28 combines with J gene TRBJ2-7; D not resolved. Between the trimmed V and J ends, which lost 1 base and 4 bases, there was a span of 17 bases. The CDR3 loop spans 16 amino acids. The germline gives CDR1 MDHEN, CDR2 SYDVKM. The CDR3 nucleotides are TGTGCCAGCAGTTTATCCCCAGGCCGGGTACCGTACGAGCAGTACTTC. It encodes CASSLSPGRVPYEQYF. The variable domain in full, completed from reference TRBV28 and TRBJ2-7, reads DVKVTQSSRYLVKRTGEKVFLECVQDMDHENMFWYRQDPGLGLRLIYFSYDVKMKEKGDIPEGYSVSREKKERFSLILESASTNQTSMYLCASSLSPGRVPYEQYFGPGTRLTVT.

This clone was counted a few times. The chain links TRBV6-5 to TRBJ2-1; D remains unclear. There are 11 residues in the CDR3. Looked up from germline, CDR1 is MNHEY and CDR2 is SVGAGI. CDR3 region: CVASSYNEQFF. DNA for the CDR3: TGTGTGGCTAGCTCCTACAATGAGCAGTTCTTC.

This chain uses TRBV30 with TRBJ1-1; 10 bases are a match to TRBD1. The CDR3 totals 13 residues. Losses at the gene ends were 8 bases for V and 1 base for J; bases not matched to a gene: 4. From germline, CDR1 is GTSNPN and CDR2 SVGIG (reference sequence). This CDR3 reads CARDRGQNTEAFF. CDR3 DNA sequence: TGTGCCCGAGACAGGGGGCAGAACACTGAAGCTTTCTTT.

The chain combines TRBV29-1 with TRBJ2-3, with TRBD1 matching 9 bases. Germline V gene lookup returns CDR1 SQVTM and CDR2 ANQGSEA. The CDR3 is made up of 13 amino acids. J lost 4 bases, V lost 8 bases, and 7 bases had no gene match. The CDR3 region is CSSTGTGSDTQYF. The DNA of the CDR3 is TGCAGCTCGACCGGGACAGGGTCAGATACGCAGTATTTT.

This chain uses TRBV4-1 with TRBJ2-6; TRBD1 matches 7 bases. Germline CDR1 reads MGHRA; CDR2 reads YSYEKL. This CDR3 is 15 amino acids long. J gave up 1 base and V 6 bases, and 3 bases lay outside the gene matches. CDR3 loop: CASRSRGSGANVLTF. The DNA of the CDR3 is TGCGCCAGCAGGAGCAGGGGGTCTGGGGCCAACGTCCTGACTTTC.

The V gene is TRBV28, the J gene TRBJ1-3, with D maybe TRBD1 (6 bases). Germline V gene lookup returns CDR1 MDHEN and CDR2 SYDVKM. Trimming took 5 bases from V and 2 from J, leaving 13 bases between them. This CDR3 is built from 15 residues. The CDR3 protein is CASSPRGGTGNTIYF. The DNA for the CDR3 is TGTGCCAGCAGTCCCCGGGGGGGCACTGGAAACACCATATATTTT.

The chain links TRBV5-5 to TRBJ2-3; D gene unclear. V was shortened by 2 bases and J by 1 base, with 8 bases between the two germline ends. CDR1 SGHKS and CDR2 YYEKEE come from the germline V gene (reference sequence). This CDR3 region has 14 residues. CDR3 DNA sequence: TGTGCCAGCAGCTTTTTGTCGGGCACAGATACGCAGTATTTT. Translating it yields CASSFLSGTDTQYF.

V and J are TRBV7-2 and TRBJ2-1; D unresolved. The CDR3 covers 13 residues. Trimming took off 0 bases at V and 7 bases at J, with 7 bases between the two ends. Germline CDR1 SGHTA, CDR2 FQGNSA. The CDR3 DNA is TGTGCCAGCAGCTTAGCGGTTTGGAATGAGCAGTTCTTC. Protein: CASSLAVWNEQFF.

J is TRBJ2-5 and V is TRBV5-1, with 9 bases that match TRBD2. The CDR3 contains 13 residues. The ends lost 7 bases at V and 5 bases at J; junction bases unmatched: 6. Germline CDR1 and CDR2: SGHRS and YFSETQ. DNA of the CDR3: TGCGCCAGCCATAGCGGGGGTCTCGAGACCCAGTACTTC. Residues: CASHSGGLETQYF.

This chain joins TRBV9 and TRBJ2-1; D is uncertain. Germline V gene data show CDR1 as SGDLS and CDR2 as YYNGEE. This CDR3 region has 15 residues. Between the trimmed V and J ends, which lost 2 bases and 0 bases, there was a span of 9 bases. The CDR3 protein is CASSVDLSSYNEQFF. The DNA for the CDR3 is TGTGCCAGCAGCGTGGACCTGAGCTCCTACAATGAGCAGTTCTTC.

The rearrangement joins TRBV6-5 to TRBJ2-3, with D possibly being TRBD2 (5 bases). This CDR3 has 16 amino acids. In germline, CDR1 is MNHEY, CDR2 SVGAGI. V shed 4 bases and J shed 2 bases, with 16 bases lying between them. The CDR3 spells CASSSGSGVTTDTQYF. The CDR3 region has the DNA TGTGCCAGCAGTTCAGGATCCGGGGTTACCACAGATACGCAGTATTTT.

This clone is labeled large. CDR3 region: CASSSSGVYNEQFF. The CDR3 region has the DNA TGTGCCAGCAGTTCATCTGGAGTCTACAATGAGCAGTTCTTC. The V gene is TRBV28, the J gene TRBJ2-1, with D unclear. Germline CDR1 is MDHEN and CDR2 is SYDVKM. Between the trimmed V and J ends, which lost 4 bases and 3 bases, there was a span of 10 bases. The CDR3 has 14 residues.

The rearrangement joins TRBV7-9 to TRBJ2-7; D gene unclear. Germline V CDR1 and CDR2: SEHNR, FQNEAQ (reference sequence). Between the trimmed V and J ends, which lost 5 bases and 2 bases, there was a span of 13 bases. The CDR3 is 14 amino acids. The CDR3 coding sequence is TGTGCCAGCAGCCCCGAAATCTCCGCCTACGAGCAGTACTTC. The encoded protein is CASSPEISAYEQYF.

CDR3: CASSQFQVGYGYTF. The CDR3 DNA follows: TGCGCCAGCAGCCAGTTCCAGGTTGGCTATGGCTACACCTTC. This chain connects TRBV4-3 to TRBJ1-2; D remains ambiguous. The length of the CDR3 is 14 residues. V gave up 3 bases and J gave up 4 bases, with 12 bases separating them. In germline, CDR1 is LGHNA, CDR2 YSLEER.

The J gene is TRBJ1-1, the V gene TRBV19; TRBD1 is a possible D gene (5 bases). Trimming took off 8 bases at V and 6 bases at J, with 7 bases between the two ends. CDR1 is LNHDA and CDR2 is SQIVND in the germline V gene (reference sequence). CDR3 length: 10 residues. CDR3 sequence reads: CASGDPEAFF. In nucleotides, the CDR3 is TGTGCCAGTGGGGACCCTGAAGCTTTCTTT.

This clone has more than one count but fewer than ten. The chain joins TRBV7-3 to TRBJ1-1, with 11 bases that match TRBD1. There are 14 residues in the CDR3. The germline gives CDR1 SGHTA, CDR2 FQGTGA. After removal of 4 bases from V and 4 bases from J, the junction contained 2 bases not matched to a gene. The CDR3 DNA follows: TGTGCCAGCAGCTCTGGGACAGGGGGCACTGAAGCTTTCTTT. Its protein product is CASSSGTGGTEAFF.

The rearrangement uses TRBV27 and TRBJ1-6; tentative D call: TRBD1 (5 bases). CDR1 and CDR2 from the germline V gene are MNHEY and SMNVEV (reference sequence). V was shortened by 2 bases and J by 9 bases, with 8 bases between the two germline ends. CDR3 size: 13 residues. This chain's CDR3 is CASSLARGSPLHF. The CDR3 nucleotides read TGTGCCAGCAGTTTAGCAAGGGGTTCACCCCTCCACTTT.

The V gene is TRBV10-3, the J gene TRBJ2-4; D not resolved. This CDR3 is built from 14 residues. The germline V gene encodes CDR1 ENHRY and CDR2 SYGVKD. The V end lost 2 bases, the J end lost 2 bases, and 7 bases lay between the germline ends. CDR3 in DNA: TGTGCCATCAGTGAGGACGAGCCCAAAAACATTCAGTACTTC. Its translation: CAISEDEPKNIQYF.

This clone came up once. The rearrangement joins TRBV29-1 to TRBJ2-6, with 10 bases matching TRBD2. The V gene end was trimmed by 0 bases and the J gene end by 0 bases; junction bases not matched to a gene: 2. Germline V lookup: CDR1 SQVTM, CDR2 ANQGSEA. The length of the CDR3 is 17 residues. The chain's CDR3 is CSVEELAGISGANVLTF. For the CDR3, the DNA is TGCAGCGTTGAAGAACTAGCGGGGATCTCTGGGGCCAACGTCCTGACTTTC.